This TCR beta chain comes out of a study of regulatory T cells in long-lasting Graves disease (TCRdb year 2021). About the investigation overall: In the newly diagnosed Graves' disease group, patients had been taking antithyroid drugs for less than 3 months. Peripheral blood TCR sequencing and RNA sequencing compared persistent Graves' disease patients with newly diagnosed Graves' disease patients. The study took place in China and was registered as a clinical trial. A total of some 35 samples underwent TCR sequencing: about 13 from persistent and some 20 from newly diagnosed Graves' disease patients.

What the authors observed across the whole study: The small sample size was acknowledged by the authors as a limitation that may reduce accuracy. Sequencing and analysis were limited to the TCR beta chain. A larger number of public clonotypes was shared among persistent patients (fewer than 3,000) than among newly diagnosed patients (roughly 930). Preferential use of TRBV28, TRBJ1-2 and TRBJ2-5 was observed in persistent disease, whereas TRBV20-1 and TRBJ2-1 were favored in newly diagnosed disease. Compared with newly diagnosed patients, patients with persistent Graves' disease had lower TCR Shannon entropy and fewer highly expanded clones, which suggests clonal expansion. Peripheral blood alone was examined, since thyroid tissue, which constituted the primary lesion, could not be accessed.

This clonotype was seen many times. Its binding antigen is unknown. The record has no base qualities; no much larger clone is one base away. V loses 3 bases of germline sequence and J loses 4 bases, and the interval between the two ends is 12 bases. The germline V gene (reference sequence) yields GTSNPN for CDR1 and SVGIG for CDR2. The CDR3 contains 14 residues, cysteine and phenylalanine counted. The sequence is cut down to CDR3 DNA, 42 bases in frame from base 1. The method was multiplex PCR. Data came from an Illumina HiSeq 4000. iRepertoire HTBI primers and Arm-PCR amplification of CDR3 regions were used to construct TCR beta libraries. Before sequencing, the PCR products went through gel purification. As for the original processing: Gene usage analysis of CDR3 amino acid clonotypes relied on the 55 to 80 TRBV and fewer than 15 TRBJ segments identified across samples. Filtered high-quality paired reads were merged into contigs using COPE and FqMerger. BLAST was used to align contigs to the IMGT TRBV, TRBD and TRBJ reference genes, and CDR3 was defined following IMGT. Highly expanded clones were defined as clonotypes with a frequency above 0.1%. Shannon entropy was used to measure repertoire diversity, and the Gini coefficient was used to measure V-J evenness. Public clonotypes were defined as clonotypes shared by more than one individual. Through fastp at Q25 and MiXCR, TCRdb rebuilt clones from the public reads, retaining in-frame beta chains. Duplicate CDR3 protein sequences are folded into a single record with the most common DNA and genes. The V and J calls here are based on TCRdb, not the publication. The sample table lists 680,000 or so distinct CDR3 sequences, roughly 16% of them with a count of one. Of the sample, approximately 18% falls within the top ten clones.

In the paper's terms, the time point label means: newly diagnosed GD, antithyroid drugs for less than 3 months. For both TCR sequencing and RNA sequencing, RNA was extracted from PBMCs in TRIzol. The diagnosis of Graves' disease was made according to American Thyroid Association guidelines. Recruitment of patients was carried out at an endocrinology department in Xi'an, China. From each patient, around 8.3 milliliters of peripheral blood was collected into an EDTA anticoagulant tube. Ficoll Paque Plus density gradient separation was used to isolate PBMCs, and no further T cell sorting was performed. An Agilent 2100 Bioanalyzer and agarose gel were used to check RNA quality, while a NanoDrop 2000 measured RNA concentration. These data also formed part of another study, on T cells in Graves' hyperthyroidism and ophthalmopathy. That second report states: Graves' hyperthyroidism was defined as stable when no progression to ophthalmopathy occurred over 18 months of follow-up. The hyperthyroidism patients were between 18 and 65 years old and newly diagnosed, with a disease duration of less than 2 months. Patients with uncontrolled infections, other autoimmune diseases, pregnancy or lactation were excluded. Clinical symptoms, serum thyroxine and TRAb, thyroid ultrasound, and orbital computed tomography formed the basis for the diagnoses. The first round of RT-PCR for the TCR CDR3 was performed with the HTBI primer set and the Qiagen OneStep RT-PCR kit. Blood samples also contained most of the expanded thyroid clonotypes (frequency above 0.001), which suggests that blood repertoires may reflect thyroid immune responses. A 13 V-J signature model separated ophthalmopathy from stable hyperthyroidism, with approximately 87% sensitivity and just under 84% specificity in cross-validation and 80%/75% in testing. In validation, progression to ophthalmopathy was predicted by the model with 55% to 71% sensitivity and around 75% specificity, a median of about 6 months before onset. To identify distinguishing TCR V-J signatures, a discovery cohort of some 100 patients was used, comprising some 43 with Graves' ophthalmopathy and some 60 with stable Graves' hyperthyroidism. An independent validation cohort of under 20 hyperthyroidism patients and 17 patients who later progressed to ophthalmopathy tested prospective prediction of ophthalmopathy. The roughly 100 discovery patients were randomly split 7:3 into training and test sets. In more than 5 Graves' hyperthyroidism patients, the study also compared T-cell repertoires from thyroid tissue with T-cell repertoires from blood. Following sampling, methimazole starting at 30 mg daily was given to hyperthyroidism patients, and high-dose intravenous methylprednisolone was given to ophthalmopathy patients. The libraries were constructed in a second round of multiplex PCR and then size-selected and purified. Paired-end sequencing of the libraries was performed with 100 bp reads on an Illumina HiSeq2000. SOAPnuke was used to process the raw data, throwing out any read that contained adapters or uncalled bases, had a mean Phred below 15, or lacked an exact constant-primer or identifier match. High-quality paired reads were merged with COPE v1.2.5, and unique nucleotide sequences were defined as clonotypes. MiTCR v1.1 was used to align clonotypes to the IMGT TRBV, TRBD and TRBJ reference segments. Only V-J combinations with frequency above 0.0001, covering about 99% of repertoires, were analysed. A TCS score was defined as the ratio between F50 (clonal expansion) and ExV (chaos), using BLOSUM62-based TCRdist between CDR3 peptides within each V-J. Welch's t-statistics and random forest reduced just over 500 V-J features to around 14, which were used in a naive Bayes classifier (R e1071). No statistical method was used to fix the sample size in advance, and group allocation was not hidden from the investigators. According to the paper, TCR Vbeta CDR3 sequencing was carried out on some 140 peripheral blood samples, which came from around 43 ophthalmopathy, around 75 hyperthyroidism and about 17 progressor patients.

The sequence links TRBV30 to TRBJ2-2; TRBD1 could be the D gene, as 5 bases match. The TCR originated in a woman aged 25 to 39 with Graves disease. Donor details come from another sample of the same person, matched by shared clones. Material: peripheral blood mononuclear cells (PBMCs), obtained at new diagnosis, from a patient treated with antithyroid drugs. Here the CDR3 is given as CAWRLQGGTGELFF. The nucleotides are TGTGCCTGGAGATTGCAGGGTGGCACCGGGGAGCTGTTTTTT.